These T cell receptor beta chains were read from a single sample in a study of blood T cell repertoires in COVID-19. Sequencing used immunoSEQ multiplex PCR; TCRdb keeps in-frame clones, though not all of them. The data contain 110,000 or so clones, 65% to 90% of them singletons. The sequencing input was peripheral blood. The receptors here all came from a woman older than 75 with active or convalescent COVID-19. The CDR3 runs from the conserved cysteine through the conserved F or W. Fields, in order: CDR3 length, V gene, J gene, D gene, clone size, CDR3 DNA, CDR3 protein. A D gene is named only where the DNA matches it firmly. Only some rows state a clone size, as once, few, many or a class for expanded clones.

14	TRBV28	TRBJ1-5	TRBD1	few	TGTGCCAGCAGTGGAAGGACAGGTTTTGGGCCCCAGCATTTT	CASSGRTGFGPQHF
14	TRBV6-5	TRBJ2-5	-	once	TGTGCCAGCAGTTACTCTGGCCAACAAGAGACCCAGTACTTC	CASSYSGQQETQYF
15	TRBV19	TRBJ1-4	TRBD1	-	TGTGCCAGTAGATCAGGGGGCGCAGCTAATGAAAAACTGTTTTTT	CASRSGGAANEKLFF
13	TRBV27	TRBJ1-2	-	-	TGTGCCAGCAGTTTACGGGGTAACTATGGCTACACCTTC	CASSLRGNYGYTF
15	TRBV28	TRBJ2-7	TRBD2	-	TGTGCCAGCAGTTTTGCCGGGACTAGGTCTTTCGAGCAGTACTTC	CASSFAGTRSFEQYF
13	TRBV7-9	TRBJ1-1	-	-	TGTGCCAGCAGCGGTCAGGGAGGCACTGAAGCTTTCTTT	CASSGQGGTEAFF
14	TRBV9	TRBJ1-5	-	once	TGTGCCAGCAGCGCCGGATCGGGCCGGGGGCCCCAGCATTTT	CASSAGSGRGPQHF
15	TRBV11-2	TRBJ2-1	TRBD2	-	TGTGCCAGCAGCTTAGTAGGAGGGAGGGAGTATGAGCAGTTCTTC	CASSLVGGREYEQFF
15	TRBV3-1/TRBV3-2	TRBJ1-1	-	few	TGTGCCAGCAGCACTCAGATGGTAGGGGGCACTGAAGCTTTCTTT	CASSTQMVGGTEAFF
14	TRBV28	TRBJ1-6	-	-	TGTGCCAGCAGTTTACCGGGGGGCAAATCACCCCTCCACTTT	CASSLPGGKSPLHF
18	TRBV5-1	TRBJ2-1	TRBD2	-	TGCGCCAGCAGCCCCGGACTAGCGGGAGTGGCTAACTACAATGAGCAGTTCTTC	CASSPGLAGVANYNEQFF
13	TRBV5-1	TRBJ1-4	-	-	TGCGCCAGCAGCCCTCAGGGAAATGAAAAACTGTTTTTT	CASSPQGNEKLFF
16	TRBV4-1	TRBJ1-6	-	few	TGCGCCAGCAGCCAAGAACGGGGTTTGTCATTGTCACCCCTCCACTTT	CASSQERGLSLSPLHF
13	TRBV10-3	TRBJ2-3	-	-	TGTGCCATCAGTGAATGGCAAGCAGATACGCAGTATTTT	CAISEWQADTQYF
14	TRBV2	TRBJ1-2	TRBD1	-	TGTGCCAGCAGTGAAGCCAACAGGGGGCAGGGCTACACCTTC	CASSEANRGQGYTF
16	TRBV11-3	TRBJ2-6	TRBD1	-	TGTGCCAGCAGCTTTACAGGGGACTCTGGGGCCAACGTCCTGACTTTC	CASSFTGDSGANVLTF
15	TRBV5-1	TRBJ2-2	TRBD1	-	TGCGCCAGCAGCTTGGGGACAGGGGGCTCCGGGGAGCTGTTTTTT	CASSLGTGGSGELFF
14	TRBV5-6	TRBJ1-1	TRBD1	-	TGTGCCAGCAGCGTTTTAGACAGGGGCACTGAAGCTTTCTTT	CASSVLDRGTEAFF
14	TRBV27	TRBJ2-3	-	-	TGTGCCAGCCGGGCGGGACTTTTCACAGATACGCAGTATTTT	CASRAGLFTDTQYF
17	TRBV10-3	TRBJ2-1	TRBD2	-	TGTGCCATCAGTGAGCAGCTAGCGGGAGGTACTATCAATGAGCAGTTCTTC	CAISEQLAGGTINEQFF
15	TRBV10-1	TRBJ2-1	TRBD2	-	TGCGCCAGCAGCTCGGGACTAGCGGGGATGGAGGAGCAGTTCTTC	CASSSGLAGMEEQFF
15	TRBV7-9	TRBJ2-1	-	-	TGTGCCAGCAGCTCCCCTGTGGCCCTCTACAATGAGCAGTTCTTC	CASSSPVALYNEQFF
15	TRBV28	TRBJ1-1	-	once	TGTGCCAGCAGTTTGCCCGGGACATTGAACACTGAAGCTTTCTTT	CASSLPGTLNTEAFF
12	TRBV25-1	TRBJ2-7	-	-	TGTGCCAGCAGTGAATGGCGGGACGAGCAGTACTTC	CASSEWRDEQYF
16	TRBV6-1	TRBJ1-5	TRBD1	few	TGTGCCAGCAGTGTGGGACAGGGGGACTATGGTCAGCCCCAGCATTTT	CASSVGQGDYGQPQHF
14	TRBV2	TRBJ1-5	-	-	TGTGCCAGCAGATTTGGGGCGGGGAGTCAGCCCCAGCATTTT	CASRFGAGSQPQHF
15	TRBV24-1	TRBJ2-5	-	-	TGTGCCACCAGTGCTCGAAGCAGGGGTCCAGAGACCCAGTACTTC	CATSARSRGPETQYF
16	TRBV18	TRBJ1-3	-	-	TGTGCCAGCTCACACCCAGGGATCCTCTCTGGAAACACCATATATTTT	CASSHPGILSGNTIYF
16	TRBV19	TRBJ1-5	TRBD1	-	TGTGCCAGTAGTAGGCCGGGACAGGGAAACAATCAGCCCCAGCATTTT	CASSRPGQGNNQPQHF
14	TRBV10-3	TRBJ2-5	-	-	TGTGCCATCAGTGAGCCCTCACCCGGGGGGACCCAGTACTTC	CAISEPSPGGTQYF
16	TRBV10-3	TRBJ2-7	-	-	TGTGCCATCAGTGATTCCCTAGCGTCAAGCTCCTACGAGCAGTACTTC	CAISDSLASSSYEQYF
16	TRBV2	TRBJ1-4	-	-	TGTGCCAGCACCCCATGGGGAGGGACAACTAATGAAAAACTGTTTTTT	CASTPWGGTTNEKLFF
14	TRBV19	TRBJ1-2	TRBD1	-	TGTGCCAGTAGTCCCACAGGGGCTAACTATGGCTACACCTTC	CASSPTGANYGYTF